Detailed here is one TCR beta chain. Its specificity is not known. The data were obtained in a study of T cell responses to AZD1222 COVID-19 vaccine. The CDR3 sequence is 13 residues long. Trimming took 0 bases from V and 11 from J, leaving 13 bases between them. Germline V CDR1 and CDR2: LGHDT, YNNKEL (reference sequence). General study findings and limits: Donors were chiefly white British, with a greater number of females, and clonal diversity was perhaps underestimated. There were repertoire samples only from the period after the peak T cell response. Reportedly, nearly half the spike-specific TCRs target unmutated variant regions. The study found Spike-specific TCR breadth and depth rose after two AZD1222 doses.

The protocol was immunoSEQ multiplex PCR, while the TCRdb copy is restricted to in-frame clones and leaves out a portion. The sample lists 100,000 to 150,000 clones, 88% occurring once. This material consisted of peripheral blood, taken on day 0 of AZD1222 vaccination. This chain connects TRBV3-1 (or the pseudogene TRBV3-2) to TRBJ1-1; D is unclear. The receptor's source is an adult in good health. Here the CDR3 reads CASSQEVRVGAFF. In nucleotides, the CDR3 is TGTGCCAGCAGCCAAGAGGTCCGGGTTGGGGCTTTCTTT.